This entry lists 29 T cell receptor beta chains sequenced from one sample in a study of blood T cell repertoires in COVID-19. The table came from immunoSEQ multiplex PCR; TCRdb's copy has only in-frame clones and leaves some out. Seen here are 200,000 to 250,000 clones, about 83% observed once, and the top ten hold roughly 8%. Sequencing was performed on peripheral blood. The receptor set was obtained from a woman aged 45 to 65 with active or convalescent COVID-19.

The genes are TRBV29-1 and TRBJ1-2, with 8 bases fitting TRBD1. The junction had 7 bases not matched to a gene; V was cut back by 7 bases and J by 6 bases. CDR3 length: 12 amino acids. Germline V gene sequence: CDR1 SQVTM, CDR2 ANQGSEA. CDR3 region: CSARGQGDGYTF. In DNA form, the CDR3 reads TGCAGCGCGAGAGGACAGGGTGATGGCTACACCTTC.

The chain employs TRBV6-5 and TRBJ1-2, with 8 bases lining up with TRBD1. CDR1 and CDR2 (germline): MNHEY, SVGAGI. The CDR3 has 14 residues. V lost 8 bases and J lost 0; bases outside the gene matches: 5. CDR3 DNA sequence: TGTGCCAGCGGGCCGACAGGGGCTAACTATGGCTACACCTTC. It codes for CASGPTGANYGYTF.

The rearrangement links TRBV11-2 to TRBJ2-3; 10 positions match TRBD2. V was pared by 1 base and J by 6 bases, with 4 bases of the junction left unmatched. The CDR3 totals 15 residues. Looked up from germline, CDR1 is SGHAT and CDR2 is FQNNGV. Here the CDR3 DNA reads TGTGCCAGCAGCTTAGTACTAGCGGGAAAGGATACGCAGTATTTT. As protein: CASSLVLAGKDTQYF.

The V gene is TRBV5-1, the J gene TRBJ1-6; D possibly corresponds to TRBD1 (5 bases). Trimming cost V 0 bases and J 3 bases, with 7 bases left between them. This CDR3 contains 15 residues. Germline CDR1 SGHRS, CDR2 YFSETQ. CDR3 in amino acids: CASSLGQNYNSPLHF. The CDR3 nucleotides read TGCGCCAGCAGCTTGGGACAGAACTATAATTCACCCCTCCACTTT. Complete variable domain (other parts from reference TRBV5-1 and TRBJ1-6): KAGVTQTPRYLIKTRGQQVTLSCSPISGHRSVSWYQQTPGQGLQFLFEYFSETQRNKGNFPGRFSGRQFSNSRSEMNVSTLELGDSALYLCASSLGQNYNSPLHFGNGTRLTVT.

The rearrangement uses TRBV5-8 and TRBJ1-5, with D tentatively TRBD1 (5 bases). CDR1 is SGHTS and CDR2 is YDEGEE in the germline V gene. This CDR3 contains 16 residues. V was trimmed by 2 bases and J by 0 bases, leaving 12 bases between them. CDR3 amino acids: CASSFVTALSNQPQHF. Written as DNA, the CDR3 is TGTGCCAGCAGCTTCGTGACAGCCCTTAGCAATCAGCCCCAGCATTTT.

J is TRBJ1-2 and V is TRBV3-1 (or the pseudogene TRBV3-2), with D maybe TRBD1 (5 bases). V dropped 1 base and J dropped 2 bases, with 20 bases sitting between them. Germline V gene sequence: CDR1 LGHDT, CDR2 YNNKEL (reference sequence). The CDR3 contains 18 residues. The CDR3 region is CASSQGVKGRVTNYGYTF. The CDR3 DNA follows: TGTGCCAGCAGCCAAGGGGTCAAAGGCAGGGTTACGAACTATGGCTACACCTTC.

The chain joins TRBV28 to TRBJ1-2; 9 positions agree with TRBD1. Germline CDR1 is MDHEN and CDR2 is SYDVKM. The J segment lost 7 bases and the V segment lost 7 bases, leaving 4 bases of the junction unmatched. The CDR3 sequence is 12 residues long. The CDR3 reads CASTRTGAGYTF. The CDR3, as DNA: TGTGCCAGCACTAGGACAGGGGCTGGCTACACCTTC.

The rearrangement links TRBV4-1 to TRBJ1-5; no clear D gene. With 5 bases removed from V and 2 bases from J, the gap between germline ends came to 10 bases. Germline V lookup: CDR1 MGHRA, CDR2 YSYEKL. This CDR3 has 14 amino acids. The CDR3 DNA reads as TGCGCCAGCAGCGAAACCGGGGGCAATCAGCCCCAGCATTTT. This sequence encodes CASSETGGNQPQHF.

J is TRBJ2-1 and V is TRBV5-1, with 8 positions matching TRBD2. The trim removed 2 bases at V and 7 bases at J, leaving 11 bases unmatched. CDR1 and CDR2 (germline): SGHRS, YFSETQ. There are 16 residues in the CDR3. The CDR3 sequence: CASSLPWAGGSNEQFF. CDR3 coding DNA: TGCGCCAGCAGCTTACCTTGGGCGGGAGGATCGAATGAGCAGTTCTTC.

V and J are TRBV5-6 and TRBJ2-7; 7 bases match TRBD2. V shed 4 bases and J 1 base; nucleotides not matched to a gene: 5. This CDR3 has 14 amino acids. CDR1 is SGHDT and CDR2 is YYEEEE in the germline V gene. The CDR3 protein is CASSPGGYSYEQYF. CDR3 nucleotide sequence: TGTGCCAGCAGCCCGGGGGGATATTCCTACGAGCAGTACTTC.

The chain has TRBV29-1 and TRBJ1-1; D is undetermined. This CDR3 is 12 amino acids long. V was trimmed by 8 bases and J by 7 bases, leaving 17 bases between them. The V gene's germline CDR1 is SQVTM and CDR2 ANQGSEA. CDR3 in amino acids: CSSCFSAGEAFF. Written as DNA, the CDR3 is TGCAGCTCTTGCTTTTCGGCAGGTGAAGCTTTCTTT.

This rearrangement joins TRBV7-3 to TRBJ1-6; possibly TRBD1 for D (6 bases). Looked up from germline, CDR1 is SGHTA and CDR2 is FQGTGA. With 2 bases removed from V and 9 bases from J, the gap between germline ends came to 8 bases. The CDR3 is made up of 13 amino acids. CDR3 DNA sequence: TGTGCCAGCAGCTTAGTACAGGGTTCACCCCTCCACTTT. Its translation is CASSLVQGSPLHF.

This CDR3 reads CASSLTAGQDQPQHF. The DNA for the CDR3 is TGCGCCAGCAGCTTGACGGCAGGCCAAGATCAGCCCCAGCATTTT. The chain couples TRBV5-1 to TRBJ1-5; the D is unclear. Trimming removed 1 base from V and 5 bases from J, with 13 bases in between. The CDR3 spans 15 residues. The germline gives CDR1 SGHRS, CDR2 YFSETQ.

The CDR3 loop is CASSLGIAQETQYF. The CDR3, as DNA: TGTGCCAGCAGCTTAGGAATAGCCCAAGAGACCCAGTACTTC. V gene TRBV7-9 combines with J gene TRBJ2-5; D not certain. CDR1 and CDR2 from the germline V gene are SEHNR and FQNEAQ (reference sequence). Trimming removed 1 base at V and 1 base at J, with 7 bases between. This CDR3 has 14 residues.

The CDR3 DNA follows: TGTGCCAGTAGTATCGATCCGGGACAGGGGGGCCGGAGATCACCCCTCCACTTT. Translating gives CASSIDPGQGGRRSPLHF. The chain couples TRBV19 to TRBJ1-6; 11 bases line up with TRBD1. The length of the CDR3 is 18 residues. The germline gives CDR1 LNHDA, CDR2 SQIVND (reference sequence). V lost 3 bases to trimming and J lost 10 bases; unmatched junction nucleotides: 14.

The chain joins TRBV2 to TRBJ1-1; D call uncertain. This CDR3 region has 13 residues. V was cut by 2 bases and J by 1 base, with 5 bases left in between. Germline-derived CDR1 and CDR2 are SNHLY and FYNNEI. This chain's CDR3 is CASSEPRNTEAFF. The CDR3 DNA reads TGTGCCAGCAGTGAACCCAGGAACACTGAAGCTTTCTTT.

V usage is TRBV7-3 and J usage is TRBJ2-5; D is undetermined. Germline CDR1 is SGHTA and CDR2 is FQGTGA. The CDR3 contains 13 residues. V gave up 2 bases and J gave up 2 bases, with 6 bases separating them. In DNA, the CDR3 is TGTGCCAGCAGCTTAGGGCCGCAAGAGACCCAGTACTTC. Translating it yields CASSLGPQETQYF.

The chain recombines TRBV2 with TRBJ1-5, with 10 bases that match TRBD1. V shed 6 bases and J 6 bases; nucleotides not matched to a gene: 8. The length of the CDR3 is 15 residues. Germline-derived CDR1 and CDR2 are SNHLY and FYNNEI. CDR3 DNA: TGTGCCAGCAGGCCGACAGGGGGCGTGGGTCAGCCCCAGCATTTT. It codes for CASRPTGGVGQPQHF.

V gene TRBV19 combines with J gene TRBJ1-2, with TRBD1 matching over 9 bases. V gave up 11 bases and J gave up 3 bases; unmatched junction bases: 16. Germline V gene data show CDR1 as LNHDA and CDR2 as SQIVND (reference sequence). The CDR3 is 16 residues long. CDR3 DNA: TGTGCCCGATCACCGGGACAGGGAATCTTGGACTATGGCTACACCTTC. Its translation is CARSPGQGILDYGYTF. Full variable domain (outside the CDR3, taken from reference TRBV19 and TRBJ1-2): DGGITQSPKYLFRKEGQNVTLSCEQNLNHDAMYWYRQDPGQGLRLIYYSQIVNDFQKGDIAEGYSVSREKKESFPLTVTSAQKNPTAFYLCARSPGQGILDYGYTFGSGTRLTVV.

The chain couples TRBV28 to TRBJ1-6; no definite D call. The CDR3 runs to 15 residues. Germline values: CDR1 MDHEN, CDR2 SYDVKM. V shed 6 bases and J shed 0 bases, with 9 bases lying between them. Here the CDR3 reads CASRLGSSYNSPLHF. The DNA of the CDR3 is TGTGCCAGCAGGTTAGGGAGCTCCTATAATTCACCCCTCCACTTT.

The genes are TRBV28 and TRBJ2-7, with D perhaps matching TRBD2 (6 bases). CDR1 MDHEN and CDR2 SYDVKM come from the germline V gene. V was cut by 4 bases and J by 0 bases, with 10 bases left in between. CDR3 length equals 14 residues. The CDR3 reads CASSSPGLSYEQYF. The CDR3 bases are TGTGCCAGCAGTTCTCCGGGACTCTCCTACGAGCAGTACTTC.

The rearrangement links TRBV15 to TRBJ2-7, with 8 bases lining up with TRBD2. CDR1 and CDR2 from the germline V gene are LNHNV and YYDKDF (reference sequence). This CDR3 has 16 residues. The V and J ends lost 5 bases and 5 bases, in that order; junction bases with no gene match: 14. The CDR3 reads CATSERLSGSFDEQYF. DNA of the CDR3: TGTGCCACCAGCGAGAGGTTAAGCGGGAGTTTCGACGAGCAGTACTTC. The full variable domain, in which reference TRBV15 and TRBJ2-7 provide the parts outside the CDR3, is DAMVIQNPRYQVTQFGKPVTLSCSQTLNHNVMYWYQQKSSQAPKLLFHYYDKDFNNEADTPDNFQSRRPNTSFCFLDIRSPGLGDTAMYLCATSERLSGSFDEQYFGPGTRLTVT.

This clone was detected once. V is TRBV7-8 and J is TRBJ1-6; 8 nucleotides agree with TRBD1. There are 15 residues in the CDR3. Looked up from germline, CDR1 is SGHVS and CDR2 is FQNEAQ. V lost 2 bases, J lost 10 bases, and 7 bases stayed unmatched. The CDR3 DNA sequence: TGTGCCAGCAGCTTACCGGACAGGGAAGGGTCACCCCTCCACTTT. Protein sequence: CASSLPDREGSPLHF.

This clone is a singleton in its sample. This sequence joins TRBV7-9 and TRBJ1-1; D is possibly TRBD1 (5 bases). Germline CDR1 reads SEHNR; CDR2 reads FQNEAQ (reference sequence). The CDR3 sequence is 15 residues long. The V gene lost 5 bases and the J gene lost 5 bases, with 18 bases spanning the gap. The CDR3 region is CASSPRRGSWTEAFF. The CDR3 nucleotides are TGTGCCAGCAGCCCCCGGAGGGGCAGTTGGACTGAAGCTTTCTTT.

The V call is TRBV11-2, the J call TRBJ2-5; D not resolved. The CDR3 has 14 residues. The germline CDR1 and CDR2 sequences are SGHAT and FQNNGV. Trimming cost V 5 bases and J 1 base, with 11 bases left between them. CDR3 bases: TGTGCCAGCAGCCTTCCCGACACCCAAGAGACCCAGTACTTC. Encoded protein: CASSLPDTQETQYF.

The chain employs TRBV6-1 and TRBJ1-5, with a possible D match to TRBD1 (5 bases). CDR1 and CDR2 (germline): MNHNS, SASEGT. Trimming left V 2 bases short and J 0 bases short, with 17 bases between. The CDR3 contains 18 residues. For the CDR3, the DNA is TGTGCCAGCAGTGAAAGGGCAGGGATGGGTTATAGCAATCAGCCCCAGCATTTT. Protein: CASSERAGMGYSNQPQHF.

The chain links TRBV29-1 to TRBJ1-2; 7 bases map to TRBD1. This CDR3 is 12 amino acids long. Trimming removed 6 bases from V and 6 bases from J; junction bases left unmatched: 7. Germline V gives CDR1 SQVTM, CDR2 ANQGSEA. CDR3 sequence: CSVQTGRNGYTF. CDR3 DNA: TGCAGCGTGCAGACAGGGCGGAATGGCTACACCTTC.

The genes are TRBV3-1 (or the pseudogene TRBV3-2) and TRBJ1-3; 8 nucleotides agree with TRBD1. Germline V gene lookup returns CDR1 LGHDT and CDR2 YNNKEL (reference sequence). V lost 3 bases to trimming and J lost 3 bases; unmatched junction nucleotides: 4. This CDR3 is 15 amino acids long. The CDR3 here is CASSHSDRGGNTIYF. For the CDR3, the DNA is TGTGCCAGCAGCCATTCCGACAGGGGTGGAAACACCATATATTTT.

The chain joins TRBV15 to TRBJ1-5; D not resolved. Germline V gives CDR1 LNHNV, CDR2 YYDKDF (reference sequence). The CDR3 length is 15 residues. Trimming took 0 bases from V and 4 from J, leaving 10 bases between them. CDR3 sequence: CATSRDPSLNQPQHF. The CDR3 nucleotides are TGTGCCACCAGCAGAGATCCGTCCCTTAATCAGCCCCAGCATTTT.